This T cell receptor beta chain was identified in a study of T cells in Graves' hyperthyroidism and ophthalmopathy. General study points: Before onset, by a median of around 6.4 months, the model predicted ophthalmopathy.

Researchers amplified the TCR beta CDR3 regions from RNA transcripts. TCR CDR3 underwent first-round RT-PCR with the HTBI primer set. TCRdb fed the multiplex PCR reads into MiXCR, producing one record per CDR3 protein. The sample consists of about 400,000 distinct CDR3 sequences, about 15% of them appearing once. The length of the CDR3 is 17 residues. Germline V gives CDR1 MNHEY, CDR2 SVGEGT. The ends lost 6 bases at V and 9 bases at J; junction bases unmatched: 17. Comments on this clonotype: The antigen remains undetermined.

The chain joins TRBV6-2 or TRBV6-3 to TRBJ1-6; 7 nucleotides match TRBD1. This clonotype originated in a woman in her twenties or thirties with Graves' hyperthyroidism. The sequencing input was blood. CDR3 in DNA: TGTGCCAGCAGAGAACTCAGGGGGGGTCGGAGAGGTTCACCCCTCCACTTT. This codes for CASRELRGGRRGSPLHF.